The rows below give T cell receptor beta chains drawn from one sample of a study of T-cell memory formation after mild COVID-19. TCRdb independently ran MiXCR on the 5' RACE reads; one entry per CDR3 protein. The sample consists of approximately 150,000 distinct CDR3 sequences, around 21% of them appearing once. The sequenced sample was PBMCs or a T cell subset sorted from them (not recorded which). Every receptor here comes from an adult woman who had mild COVID-19 (a few samples of this study predate the infection). Cell type and time point are not known. Each CDR3 is given with its conserved first and last residue. Fields, in order: J gene, D gene, clone size, V gene, CDR3 protein, CDR3 DNA. D genes are given only for firm matches. The listing skips clone size in some rows; elsewhere it reads once, few, many or a size class.

j_gene: TRBJ2-1; d_gene: -; abundance: few; v_gene: TRBV4-3; CDR3aa: CASSQEVTRAVYNEQFF; CDR3nt: TGCGCCAGCAGCCAAGAGGTCACGAGGGCGGTTTACAATGAGCAGTTCTTC
j_gene: TRBJ2-5; d_gene: -; abundance: -; v_gene: TRBV12-3/TRBV12-4; CDR3aa: CASSLGHASSTQYF; CDR3nt: TGTGCCAGCAGTTTAGGACACGCCTCGTCGACCCAGTACTTC
j_gene: TRBJ2-1; d_gene: -; abundance: few; v_gene: TRBV4-2; CDR3aa: CASSPEGANEQFF; CDR3nt: TGTGCCAGCAGTCCCGAGGGTGCGAATGAGCAGTTCTTC
j_gene: TRBJ2-7; d_gene: TRBD1; abundance: -; v_gene: TRBV9; CDR3aa: CASSVGAGTEPSEQYF; CDR3nt: TGTGCCAGCAGCGTTGGGGCCGGGACAGAGCCCTCCGAGCAGTACTTC
j_gene: TRBJ1-1; d_gene: -; abundance: many; v_gene: TRBV12-3/TRBV12-4; CDR3aa: CASRSYRLGHREDTEAFF; CDR3nt: TGTGCCAGCAGATCGTATAGGTTGGGACACCGGGAAGACACTGAAGCTTTCTTT
j_gene: TRBJ1-2; d_gene: TRBD1; abundance: few; v_gene: TRBV5-1; CDR3aa: CASSSGTGSDGYTF; CDR3nt: TGCGCCAGCAGCTCCGGGACAGGGAGCGATGGCTACACCTTC
j_gene: TRBJ2-5; d_gene: TRBD2; abundance: -; v_gene: TRBV9; CDR3aa: CASSGGGQETQYF; CDR3nt: TGTGCCAGCAGCGGCGGGGGACAAGAGACCCAGTACTTC
j_gene: TRBJ1-6; d_gene: -; abundance: -; v_gene: TRBV11-2; CDR3aa: CASSSNSPLHF; CDR3nt: TGTGCCAGCAGCTCTAATTCACCCCTCCACTTT
j_gene: TRBJ2-5; d_gene: -; abundance: few; v_gene: TRBV27; CDR3aa: CASSLSRAQGETQYF; CDR3nt: TGTGCCAGCAGTTTATCCAGGGCGCAGGGGGAGACCCAGTACTTC
j_gene: TRBJ1-2; d_gene: -; abundance: -; v_gene: TRBV12-3/TRBV12-4; CDR3aa: CASSLWGTAAEYGYTF; CDR3nt: TGTGCCAGCAGTCTATGGGGGACTGCGGCGGAGTATGGCTACACCTTC
j_gene: TRBJ2-3; d_gene: TRBD2; abundance: -; v_gene: TRBV7-3; CDR3aa: CASSLKLWGLAGGPASWDTQYF; CDR3nt: TGTGCCAGCAGCTTAAAGCTCTGGGGACTAGCGGGAGGGCCGGCCTCTTGGGATACGCAGTATTTT
j_gene: TRBJ2-2; d_gene: -; abundance: few; v_gene: TRBV5-1; CDR3aa: CASSPIGTGPTGELFF; CDR3nt: TGCGCCAGCAGCCCGATCGGGACCGGGCCCACCGGGGAGCTGTTTTTT
j_gene: TRBJ2-7; d_gene: TRBD1; abundance: few; v_gene: TRBV5-1; CDR3aa: CASSKDRGTHEQYF; CDR3nt: TGCGCCAGCAGTAAGGACAGGGGGACCCACGAGCAGTACTTC
j_gene: TRBJ1-4; d_gene: -; abundance: -; v_gene: TRBV5-1; CDR3aa: CASSLGQVGFEKLFF; CDR3nt: TGCGCCAGCAGCTTGGGGCAGGTTGGATTTGAAAAACTGTTTTTT
j_gene: TRBJ2-5; d_gene: TRBD2; abundance: few; v_gene: TRBV5-1; CDR3aa: CASSLGGAGARETQYF; CDR3nt: TGCGCCAGCAGCTTGGGAGGAGCGGGGGCTAGAGAGACCCAGTACTTC
j_gene: TRBJ1-2; d_gene: -; abundance: few; v_gene: TRBV5-4; CDR3aa: CASSVLQGADGYTF; CDR3nt: TGTGCCAGCAGCGTATTACAGGGCGCGGATGGCTACACCTTC
j_gene: TRBJ2-7; d_gene: -; abundance: -; v_gene: TRBV5-1; CDR3aa: CASSPGSIYEQYF; CDR3nt: TGCGCCAGCAGCCCAGGAAGTATATACGAGCAGTACTTC
j_gene: TRBJ2-7; d_gene: -; abundance: few; v_gene: TRBV3-1; CDR3aa: CASSQATKGEQYF; CDR3nt: TGTGCCAGCAGCCAAGCGACAAAAGGCGAGCAGTACTTC
j_gene: TRBJ1-1; d_gene: -; abundance: few; v_gene: TRBV5-1; CDR3aa: CASSSGQANTEAFF; CDR3nt: TGCGCCAGCAGCTCGGGACAAGCGAACACTGAAGCTTTCTTT
j_gene: TRBJ2-3; d_gene: -; abundance: -; v_gene: TRBV29-1; CDR3aa: CSESTSTDTQYF; CDR3nt: TGCAGCGAATCCACTAGCACAGATACGCAGTATTTT
j_gene: TRBJ1-2; d_gene: -; abundance: few; v_gene: TRBV12-3/TRBV12-4; CDR3aa: CASSLEQMDYGYTF; CDR3nt: TGTGCCAGCAGTTTGGAACAGATGGACTATGGCTACACCTTC
j_gene: TRBJ1-1; d_gene: -; abundance: few; v_gene: TRBV7-9; CDR3aa: CASSSGPGNTEAFF; CDR3nt: TGTGCCAGCAGCTCCGGGCCGGGGAACACTGAAGCTTTCTTT
j_gene: TRBJ1-2; d_gene: -; abundance: few; v_gene: TRBV5-5; CDR3aa: CASSLTPLGQRF; CDR3nt: TGTGCCAGCAGCTTGACCCCGTTAGGACAGCGCTTC
j_gene: TRBJ1-2; d_gene: -; abundance: few; v_gene: TRBV7-9; CDR3aa: CASSLVGLALGGYTF; CDR3nt: TGTGCCAGCAGCTTAGTCGGGTTAGCCTTGGGAGGCTACACCTTC
j_gene: TRBJ1-2; d_gene: TRBD1; abundance: few; v_gene: TRBV11-2; CDR3aa: CASSAPQGARTGGYTF; CDR3nt: TGTGCCAGCAGCGCCCCACAGGGGGCGCGGACCGGTGGCTACACCTTC
j_gene: TRBJ2-3; d_gene: -; abundance: few; v_gene: TRBV7-7; CDR3aa: CASSQGLADTQYF; CDR3nt: TGTGCCAGCAGCCAAGGGTTGGCAGATACGCAGTATTTT
j_gene: TRBJ1-1; d_gene: -; abundance: -; v_gene: TRBV12-3/TRBV12-4; CDR3aa: CASSSGQYTEAFF; CDR3nt: TGTGCCAGCAGCTCCGGACAGTACACTGAAGCTTTCTTT